This is a list of T cell receptor beta chains from one sample in a study of CD8 T cell repertoires and HIV-1 epitope variants. Their specific antigens are unknown. Measured with immunoSEQ multiplex PCR; TCRdb has only the in-frame clones, and not every one. Of about 5,600 clones listed, under 65% are singletons. The specimen sequenced was cultured CD8+ T cells derived from PBMCs. The source is a male donor with HIV. Both conserved end residues are part of each CDR3. The D gene is left open where the match is weak. Not every row has a clone size; where given, it reads once, few, many or a size class.

>TRBD1|TRBV15|NA|TRBJ1-5
CATSNSGQGNQPQHF
TGTGCCACCAGCAATTCCGGACAGGGCAATCAGCCCCAGCATTTT
>NA|TRBV6-1|NA|TRBJ2-1
CASSEDFSSYNEQFF
TGTGCCAGCAGTGAAGACTTTAGCTCCTACAATGAGCAGTTCTTC
>TRBD1|TRBV19|NA|TRBJ2-3
CASRGQAPSTDTQYF
TGTGCCAGTAGAGGACAGGCGCCTAGCACAGATACGCAGTATTTT
>TRBD1|TRBV5-1|NA|TRBJ2-1
CASSRDRGGDNEQFF
TGCGCCAGCAGCCGGGACAGGGGAGGGGACAATGAGCAGTTCTTC
>TRBD2|TRBV10-2|NA|TRBJ2-7
CASSESLAGAGVYEQYF
TGCGCCAGCAGTGAGTCACTAGCGGGAGCAGGGGTTTACGAGCAGTACTTC
>NA|TRBV9|NA|TRBJ2-1
CASSVVGTSNEQFF
TGTGCCAGCAGCGTAGTGGGTACTAGCAATGAGCAGTTCTTC
>TRBD1|TRBV7-6|once|TRBJ2-7
CASSYLTGGPTYEQYF
TGTGCCAGCAGCTACTTGACAGGGGGGCCAACCTACGAGCAGTACTTC
>NA|TRBV2|few|TRBJ2-5
CASRGFTGRETQYF
TGTGCCAGCAGGGGCTTCACAGGGAGGGAGACCCAGTACTTC
>NA|TRBV13|NA|TRBJ1-1
CASSQTGGSGMNTEAFF
TGTGCCAGCAGCCAAACCGGAGGGTCTGGCATGAACACTGAAGCTTTCTTT
>NA|TRBV9|NA|TRBJ1-1
CASSVRQADTEAFF
TGTGCCAGCAGCGTACGGCAGGCCGACACTGAAGCTTTCTTT